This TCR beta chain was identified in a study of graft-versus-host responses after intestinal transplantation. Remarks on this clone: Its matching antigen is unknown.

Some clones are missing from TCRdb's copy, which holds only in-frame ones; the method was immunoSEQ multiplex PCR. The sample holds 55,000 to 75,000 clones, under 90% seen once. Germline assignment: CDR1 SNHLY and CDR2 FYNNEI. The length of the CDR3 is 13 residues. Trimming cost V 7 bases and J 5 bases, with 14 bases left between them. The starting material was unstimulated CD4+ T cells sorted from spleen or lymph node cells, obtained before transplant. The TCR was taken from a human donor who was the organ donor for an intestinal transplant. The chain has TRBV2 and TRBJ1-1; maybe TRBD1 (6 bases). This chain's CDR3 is CASKGGGPTEAFF. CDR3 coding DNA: TGTGCCAGCAAAGGGGGGGGGCCAACTGAAGCTTTCTTT.